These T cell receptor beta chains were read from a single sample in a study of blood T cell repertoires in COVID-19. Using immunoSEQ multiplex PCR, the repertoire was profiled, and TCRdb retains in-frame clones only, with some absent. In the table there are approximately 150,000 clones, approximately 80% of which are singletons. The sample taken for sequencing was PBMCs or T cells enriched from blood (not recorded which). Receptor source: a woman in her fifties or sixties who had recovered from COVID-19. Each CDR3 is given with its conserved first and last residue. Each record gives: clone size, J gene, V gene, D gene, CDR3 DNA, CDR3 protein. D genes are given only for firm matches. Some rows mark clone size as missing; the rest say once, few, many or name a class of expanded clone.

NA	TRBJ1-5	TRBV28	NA	TGTGCCAGCAGATCGACAGTAGGCAATCAGCCCCAGCATTTT	CASRSTVGNQPQHF
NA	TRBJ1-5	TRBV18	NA	TGTGCCAGCTCATCGTACAATCAGCCCCAGCATTTT	CASSSYNQPQHF
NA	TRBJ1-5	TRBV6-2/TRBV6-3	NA	TGTGCCAGCAGTTACTCGGCGGGGGGAGTACAGCCCCAGCATTTT	CASSYSAGGVQPQHF
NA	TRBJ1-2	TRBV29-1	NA	TGCAGCGTTTTAGGACTCTCGGGGAACTATGGCTACACCTTC	CSVLGLSGNYGYTF
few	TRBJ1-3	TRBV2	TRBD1	TGTGCCAGCGGGGCTCGGACAGGGTCCGGAGGAAACACCATATATTTT	CASGARTGSGGNTIYF
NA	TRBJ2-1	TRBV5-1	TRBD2	TGCGCCAGCAGCTTGGAGGTCGGGGGCCGACTAGCGGGAGTTAGTTCCTACAATGAGCAGTTCTTC	CASSLEVGGRLAGVSSYNEQFF
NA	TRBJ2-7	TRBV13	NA	TGTGCCAGCAGCTCGCGGCCTCAGCCTATCATCCCCTACGAGCAGTACTTC	CASSSRPQPIIPYEQYF
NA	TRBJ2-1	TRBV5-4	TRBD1	TGTGCCAGCAGCTTTGGGGACAGGGACAATGAGCAGTTCTTC	CASSFGDRDNEQFF
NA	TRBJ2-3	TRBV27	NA	TGTGCCAGCAGAGCCCGCTCGGGAAGCACAGATACGCAGTATTTT	CASRARSGSTDTQYF
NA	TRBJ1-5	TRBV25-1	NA	TGTGCCAGCAGTGGCACAGGGATGAGCCAGCCCCAGCATTTT	CASSGTGMSQPQHF
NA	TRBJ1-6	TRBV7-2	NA	TGTGCCAGCAGCTTAGCAAGAACGGGTAATTCACCCCTCCACTTT	CASSLARTGNSPLHF
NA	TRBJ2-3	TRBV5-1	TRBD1	TGCGCCAGCAGCTTGGGACAGGGGATGACAGATACGCAGTATTTT	CASSLGQGMTDTQYF
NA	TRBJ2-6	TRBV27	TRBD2	TGTGCCAGCAGTTTTTTGGGGGGGTCGGCCACCTCTGGGGCCAACGTCCTGACTTTC	CASSFLGGSATSGANVLTF
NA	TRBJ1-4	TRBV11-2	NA	TGTGCCAGCAGCTTTTACCGAAACCTACCTAATGAAAAACTGTTTTTT	CASSFYRNLPNEKLFF
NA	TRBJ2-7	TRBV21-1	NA	TGTGCCAGCAGCACCCGGGACTACTCCTACGAGCAGTACTTC	CASSTRDYSYEQYF
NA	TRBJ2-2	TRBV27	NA	TGTGCCAGCAGTTTAAGGGGGAGAGGGGAAGGGATCGGGGAGCTGTTTTTT	CASSLRGRGEGIGELFF
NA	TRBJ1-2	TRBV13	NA	TGTGCCAGCAGCCTCCGAAACGTCAGGGTAGGAGGCTACACCTTC	CASSLRNVRVGGYTF
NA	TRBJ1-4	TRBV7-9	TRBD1	TGTGCCAGCAAACAGGGGGTGGGTGAAAAACTGTTTTTT	CASKQGVGEKLFF
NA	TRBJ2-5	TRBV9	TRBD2	TGTGCCAGCAGCGTAAGGTCTAGCGGGGGGGCAGAGACCCAGTACTTC	CASSVRSSGGAETQYF
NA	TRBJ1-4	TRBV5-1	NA	TGCGCCAGCAGCTTTACTGCAACTAATGAAAAACTGTTTTTT	CASSFTATNEKLFF
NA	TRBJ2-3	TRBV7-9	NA	TGTGCCAGCAGCTTGTCGGCAGGGGCATCAGATACGCAGTATTTT	CASSLSAGASDTQYF
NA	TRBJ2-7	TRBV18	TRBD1	TGTGCCAGCTCACCCCGACAGGGGAAATCCTACGAGCAGTACTTC	CASSPRQGKSYEQYF
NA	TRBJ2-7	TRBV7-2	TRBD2	TGTGCCAGCAGCCCTTTTACTAGCGGGGGGGCCCAAGAGCAGTACTTC	CASSPFTSGGAQEQYF
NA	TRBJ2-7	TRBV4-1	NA	TGCGCCAGCAGAGGAGGGGGCGACGAGCAGTACTTC	CASRGGGDEQYF
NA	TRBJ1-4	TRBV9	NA	TGTGCCAGCAGCCCTCAGACGGGGAGATATGAAAAACTGTTTTTT	CASSPQTGRYEKLFF
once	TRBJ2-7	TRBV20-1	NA	TGCAGTGCTAGGCGGGGTTACGAGCAGTACTTC	CSARRGYEQYF
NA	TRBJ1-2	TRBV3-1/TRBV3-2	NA	TGTGCCAGCAGCCAATCTAATTGGGGCTACACCTTC	CASSQSNWGYTF
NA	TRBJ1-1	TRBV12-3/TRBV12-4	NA	TGTGCCAGCAGAGGGACTAACACTGAAGCTTTCTTT	CASRGTNTEAFF
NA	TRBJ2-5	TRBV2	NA	TGTGCCAGCAGGAGGGCACTACAAGAGACCCAGTACTTC	CASRRALQETQYF
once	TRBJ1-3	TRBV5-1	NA	TGCGCCAGCAGCTTGGAGGGGCAGCCTGGAAACACCATATATTTT	CASSLEGQPGNTIYF
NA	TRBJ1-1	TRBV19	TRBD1	TGTGCCAGTAGGCTCGGGACAGGGAATTTGGCTGAAGCTTTCTTT	CASRLGTGNLAEAFF
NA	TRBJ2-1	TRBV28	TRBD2	TGTGCCAGCAGCTCCCCAGGGACTAGCGGTTTCAATGAGCAGTTCTTC	CASSSPGTSGFNEQFF
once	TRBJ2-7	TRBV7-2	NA	TGTGCCAGCACCCCGGGACTCTACCTTTACGAGCAGTACTTC	CASTPGLYLYEQYF
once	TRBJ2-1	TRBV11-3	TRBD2	TGTGCCAGTACTAGCGGGGGGGCAGGTGAGCAGTTCTTC	CASTSGGAGEQFF
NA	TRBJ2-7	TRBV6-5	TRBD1	TGTGCCAGCACCAACCCGGGACAGACACACGAGCAGTACTTC	CASTNPGQTHEQYF
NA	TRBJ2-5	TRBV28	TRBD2	TGTGCCAGCATCGCTAGCGGGGGTTATAACCAAGAGACCCAGTACTTC	CASIASGGYNQETQYF
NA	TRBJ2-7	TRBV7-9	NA	TGTGCCAGCAGCTTAGAGACAGCCCCTATGGCCTACGAGCAGTACTTC	CASSLETAPMAYEQYF
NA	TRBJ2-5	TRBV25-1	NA	TGTGCCAGCGGAGATCTCCTTAGGGAGACCCAGTACTTC	CASGDLLRETQYF